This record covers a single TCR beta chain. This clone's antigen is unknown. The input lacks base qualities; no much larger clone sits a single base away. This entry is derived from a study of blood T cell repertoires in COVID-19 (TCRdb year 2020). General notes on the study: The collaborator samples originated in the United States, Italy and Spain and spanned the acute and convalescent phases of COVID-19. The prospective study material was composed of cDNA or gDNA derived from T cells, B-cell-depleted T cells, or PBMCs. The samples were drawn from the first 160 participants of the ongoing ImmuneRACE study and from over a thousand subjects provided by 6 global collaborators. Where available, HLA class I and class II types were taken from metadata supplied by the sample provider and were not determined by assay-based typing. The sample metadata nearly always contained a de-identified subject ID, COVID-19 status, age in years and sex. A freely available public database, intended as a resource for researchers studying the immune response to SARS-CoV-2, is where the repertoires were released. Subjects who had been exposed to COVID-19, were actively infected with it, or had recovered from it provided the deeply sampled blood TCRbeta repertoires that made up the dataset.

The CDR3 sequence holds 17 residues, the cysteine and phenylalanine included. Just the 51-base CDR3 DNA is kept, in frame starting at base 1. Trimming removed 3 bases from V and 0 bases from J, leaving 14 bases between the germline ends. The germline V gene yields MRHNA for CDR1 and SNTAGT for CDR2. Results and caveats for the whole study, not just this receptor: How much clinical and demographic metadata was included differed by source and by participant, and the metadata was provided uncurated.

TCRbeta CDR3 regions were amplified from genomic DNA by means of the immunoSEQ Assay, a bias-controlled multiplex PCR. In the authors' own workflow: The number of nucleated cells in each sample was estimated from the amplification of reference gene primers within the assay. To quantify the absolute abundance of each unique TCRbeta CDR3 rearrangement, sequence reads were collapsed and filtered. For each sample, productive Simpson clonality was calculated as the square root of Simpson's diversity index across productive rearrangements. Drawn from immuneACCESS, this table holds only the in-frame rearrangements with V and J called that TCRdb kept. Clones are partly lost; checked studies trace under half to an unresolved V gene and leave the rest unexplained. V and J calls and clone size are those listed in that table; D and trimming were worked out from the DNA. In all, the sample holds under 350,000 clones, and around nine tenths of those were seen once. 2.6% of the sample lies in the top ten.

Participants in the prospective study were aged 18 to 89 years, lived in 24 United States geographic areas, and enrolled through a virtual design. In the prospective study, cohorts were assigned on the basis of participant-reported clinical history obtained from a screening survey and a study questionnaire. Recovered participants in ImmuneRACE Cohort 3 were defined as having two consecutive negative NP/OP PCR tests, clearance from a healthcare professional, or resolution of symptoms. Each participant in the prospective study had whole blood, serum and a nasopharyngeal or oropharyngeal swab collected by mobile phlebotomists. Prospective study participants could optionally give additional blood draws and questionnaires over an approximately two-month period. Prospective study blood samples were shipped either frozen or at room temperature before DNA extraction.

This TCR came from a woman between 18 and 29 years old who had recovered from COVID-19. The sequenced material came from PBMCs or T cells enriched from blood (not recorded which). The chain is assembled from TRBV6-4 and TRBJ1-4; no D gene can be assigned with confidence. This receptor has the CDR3 CASSESPLEPTNEKLFF. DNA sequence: TGTGCCAGCAGTGAGAGCCCCCTGGAGCCAACTAATGAAAAACTGTTTTTT.